This T cell receptor beta chain was profiled in a study of blood T cell repertoires in COVID-19. Here immunoSEQ multiplex PCR was the method, and the copy in TCRdb shows in-frame clones only, minus some. The sample contains roughly 310,000 clones, 85% to 90% of which appear only once. Germline CDR1 LNHNV, CDR2 YYDKDF (reference sequence). J gave up 5 bases and V 6 bases, and 4 bases lay outside the gene matches. The CDR3 has 14 residues. This TCR came from a woman in her twenties or thirties with COVID-19, enrolled during active disease. The sequenced sample was peripheral blood. The V gene is TRBV15, the J gene TRBJ1-6, with 7 bases lining up with TRBD1. DNA of the CDR3: TGTGCCACCAGGGGACAGTTAAATAATTCACCCCTCCACTTT. Translating gives CATRGQLNNSPLHF.